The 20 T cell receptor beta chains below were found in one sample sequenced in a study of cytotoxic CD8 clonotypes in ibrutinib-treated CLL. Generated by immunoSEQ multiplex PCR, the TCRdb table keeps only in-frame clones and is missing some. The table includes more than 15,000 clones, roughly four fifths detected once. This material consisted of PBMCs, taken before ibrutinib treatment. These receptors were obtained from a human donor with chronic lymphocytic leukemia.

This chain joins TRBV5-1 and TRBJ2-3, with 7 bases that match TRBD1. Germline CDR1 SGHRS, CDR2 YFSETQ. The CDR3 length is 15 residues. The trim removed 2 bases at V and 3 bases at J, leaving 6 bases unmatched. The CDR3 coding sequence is TGCGCCAGCAGCTTTAGGGGGCTTGGGACAGATACGCAGTATTTT. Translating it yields CASSFRGLGTDTQYF.

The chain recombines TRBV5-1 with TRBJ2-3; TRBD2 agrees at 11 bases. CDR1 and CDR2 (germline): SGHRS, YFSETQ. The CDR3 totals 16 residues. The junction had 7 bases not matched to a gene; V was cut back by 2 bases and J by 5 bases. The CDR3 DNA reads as TGCGCCAGCAGCTTACTAGCGGGAGAGGGGGAAGATACGCAGTATTTT. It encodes CASSLLAGEGEDTQYF.

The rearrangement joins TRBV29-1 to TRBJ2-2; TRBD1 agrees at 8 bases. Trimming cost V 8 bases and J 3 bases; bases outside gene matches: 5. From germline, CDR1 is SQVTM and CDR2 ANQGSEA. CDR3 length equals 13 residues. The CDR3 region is CSTGQGYTGELFF. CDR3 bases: TGCAGCACCGGACAGGGCTACACCGGGGAGCTGTTTTTT.

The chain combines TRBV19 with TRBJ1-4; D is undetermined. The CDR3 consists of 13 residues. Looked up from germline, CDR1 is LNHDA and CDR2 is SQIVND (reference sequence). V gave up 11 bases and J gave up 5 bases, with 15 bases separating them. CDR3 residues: CAAGRAENEKLFF. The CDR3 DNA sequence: TGTGCCGCTGGACGGGCAGAAAATGAAAAACTGTTTTTT. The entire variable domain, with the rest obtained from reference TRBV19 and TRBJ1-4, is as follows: DGGITQSPKYLFRKEGQNVTLSCEQNLNHDAMYWYRQDPGQGLRLIYYSQIVNDFQKGDIAEGYSVSREKKESFPLTVTSAQKNPTAFYLCAAGRAENEKLFFGSGTQLSVL.

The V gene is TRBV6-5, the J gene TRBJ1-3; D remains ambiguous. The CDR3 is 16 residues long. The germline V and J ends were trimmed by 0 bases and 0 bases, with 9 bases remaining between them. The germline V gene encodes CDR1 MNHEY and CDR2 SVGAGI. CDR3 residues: CASSYSRIPSGNTIYF. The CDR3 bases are TGTGCCAGCAGTTACTCGCGGATTCCCTCTGGAAACACCATATATTTT.

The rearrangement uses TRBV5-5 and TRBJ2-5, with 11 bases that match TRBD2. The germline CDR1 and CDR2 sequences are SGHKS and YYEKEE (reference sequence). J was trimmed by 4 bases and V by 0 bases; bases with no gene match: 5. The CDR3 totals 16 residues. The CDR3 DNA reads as TGTGCCAGCAGCTTGGAAGTAGCGGGAGGGAGAGAGACCCAGTACTTC. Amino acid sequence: CASSLEVAGGRETQYF.

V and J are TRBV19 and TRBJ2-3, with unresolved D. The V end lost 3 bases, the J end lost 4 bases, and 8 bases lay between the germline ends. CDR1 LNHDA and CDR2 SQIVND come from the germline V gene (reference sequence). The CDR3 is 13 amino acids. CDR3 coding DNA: TGTGCCAGTAGTATTTTGTTCTCAGATACGCAGTATTTT. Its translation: CASSILFSDTQYF.

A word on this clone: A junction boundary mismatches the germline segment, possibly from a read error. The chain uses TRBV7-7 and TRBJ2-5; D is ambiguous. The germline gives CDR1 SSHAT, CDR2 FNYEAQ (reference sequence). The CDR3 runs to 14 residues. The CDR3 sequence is CASSLGGSQETQYF. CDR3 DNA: TGTGCTAGCAGCTTAGGCGGCTCCCAAGAGACCCAGTACTTC.

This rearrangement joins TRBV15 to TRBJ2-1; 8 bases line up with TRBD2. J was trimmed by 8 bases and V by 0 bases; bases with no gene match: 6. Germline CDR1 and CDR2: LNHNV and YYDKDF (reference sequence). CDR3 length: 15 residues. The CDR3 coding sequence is TGTGCCACCAGCAGAGATGGGACTAGTGACTATGAGCAGTTCTTC. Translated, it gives CATSRDGTSDYEQFF.

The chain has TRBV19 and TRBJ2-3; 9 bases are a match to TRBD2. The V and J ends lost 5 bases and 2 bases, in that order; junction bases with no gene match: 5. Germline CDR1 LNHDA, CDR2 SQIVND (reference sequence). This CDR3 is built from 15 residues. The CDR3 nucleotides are TGTGCCAGTAGTGTCAGACTAGCGGACACAGATACGCAGTATTTT. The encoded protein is CASSVRLADTDTQYF.

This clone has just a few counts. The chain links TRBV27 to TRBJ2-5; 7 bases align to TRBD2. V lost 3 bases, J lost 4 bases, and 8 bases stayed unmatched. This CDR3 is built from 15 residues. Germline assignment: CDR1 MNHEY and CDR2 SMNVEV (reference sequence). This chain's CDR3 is CASSLSWEGRETQYF. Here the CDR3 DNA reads TGTGCCAGCAGTTTGTCGTGGGAGGGTCGAGAGACCCAGTACTTC.

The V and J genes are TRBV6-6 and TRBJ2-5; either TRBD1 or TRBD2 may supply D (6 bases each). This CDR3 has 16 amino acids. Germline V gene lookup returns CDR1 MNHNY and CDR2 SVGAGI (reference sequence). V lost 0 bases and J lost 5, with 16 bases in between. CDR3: CASSYSEGVMRETQYF. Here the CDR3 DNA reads TGTGCCAGCAGTTACTCGGAGGGGGTGATGAGGGAGACCCAGTACTTC.

The CDR3 region is CASSTGGAGSYEQFF. The CDR3 nucleotides read TGTGCCAGCAGTACAGGGGGCGCCGGAAGCTATGAGCAGTTCTTC. V usage is TRBV6-5 and J usage is TRBJ2-1; 9 nucleotides align to TRBD1. Germline V gives CDR1 MNHEY, CDR2 SVGAGI. This CDR3 has 15 amino acids. Trimming took 5 bases from V and 8 from J; bases not matched to a gene: 10.

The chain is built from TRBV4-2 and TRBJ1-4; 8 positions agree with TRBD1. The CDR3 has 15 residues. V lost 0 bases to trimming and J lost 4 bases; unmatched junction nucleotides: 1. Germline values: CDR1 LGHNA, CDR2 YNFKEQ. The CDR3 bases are TGTGCCAGCAGCCAAGAAGACAGGGGTAATGAAAAACTGTTTTTT. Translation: CASSQEDRGNEKLFF.

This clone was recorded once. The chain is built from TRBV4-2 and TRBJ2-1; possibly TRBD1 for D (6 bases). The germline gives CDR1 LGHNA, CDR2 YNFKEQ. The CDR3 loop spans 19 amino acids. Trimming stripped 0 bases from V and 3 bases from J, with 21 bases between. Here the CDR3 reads CASSQEVSRGRTHYNEQFF. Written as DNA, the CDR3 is TGTGCCAGCAGCCAAGAGGTATCTAGGGGGAGAACCCACTACAATGAGCAGTTCTTC.

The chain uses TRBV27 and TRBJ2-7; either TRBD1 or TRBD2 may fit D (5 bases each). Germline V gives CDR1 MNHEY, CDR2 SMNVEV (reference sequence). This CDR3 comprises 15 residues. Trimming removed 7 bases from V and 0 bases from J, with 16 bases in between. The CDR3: CASTTTPGASYEQYF. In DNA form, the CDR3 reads TGTGCCAGCACGACCACCCCCGGGGCCTCCTACGAGCAGTACTTC.

This CDR3 reads CSERDHSGGYTF. Written as DNA, the CDR3 is TGCAGCGAGAGGGACCACTCGGGAGGCTACACCTTC. This chain links TRBV29-1 with TRBJ1-2, with TRBD1 as a possible D gene (5 bases). V shed 7 bases and J shed 8 bases, with 17 bases lying between them. This CDR3 has 12 residues. Germline CDR1 is SQVTM and CDR2 is ANQGSEA.

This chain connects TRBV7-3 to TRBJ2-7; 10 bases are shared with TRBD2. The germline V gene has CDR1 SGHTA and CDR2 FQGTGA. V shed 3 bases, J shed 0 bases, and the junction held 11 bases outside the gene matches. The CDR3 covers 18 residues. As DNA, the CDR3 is TGTGCCAGCAGCTTTCCTAGCGGGAGTTTACCCTGCTCCTACGAGCAGTACTTC. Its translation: CASSFPSGSLPCSYEQYF.

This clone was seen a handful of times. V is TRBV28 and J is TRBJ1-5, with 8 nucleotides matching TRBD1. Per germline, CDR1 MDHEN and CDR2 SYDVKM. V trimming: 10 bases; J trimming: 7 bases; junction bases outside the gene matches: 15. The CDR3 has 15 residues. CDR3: CATALGAGGGQPQHF. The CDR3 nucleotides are TGTGCCACCGCATTAGGAGCAGGGGGCGGACAGCCCCAGCATTTT.

The CDR3 here is CATSLLERRGEQFF. The CDR3 DNA follows: TGTGCCACATCGCTACTCGAGAGGCGGGGTGAGCAGTTCTTC. This chain connects TRBV2 to TRBJ2-1; D might be TRBD2 (6 bases). Germline CDR1 and CDR2: SNHLY and FYNNEI. Deletions cut 10 bases from V and 9 bases from J, with 22 bases between. This CDR3 is 14 amino acids long.